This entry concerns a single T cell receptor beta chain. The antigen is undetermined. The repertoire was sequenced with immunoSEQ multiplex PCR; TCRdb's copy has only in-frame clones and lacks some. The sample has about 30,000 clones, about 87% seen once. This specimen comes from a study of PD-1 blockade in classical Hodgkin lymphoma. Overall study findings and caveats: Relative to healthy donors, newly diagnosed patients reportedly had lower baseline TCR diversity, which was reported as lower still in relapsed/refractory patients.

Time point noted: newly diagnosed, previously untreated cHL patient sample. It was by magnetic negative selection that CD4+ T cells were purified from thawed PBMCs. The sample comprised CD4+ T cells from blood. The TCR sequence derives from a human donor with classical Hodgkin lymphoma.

CDR3 amino acids: CASSRDRGQPQHF. The CDR3 DNA is TGTGCCAGCAGTCGGGACAGGGGCCAGCCCCAGCATTTT. The chain employs TRBV6-5 and TRBJ1-5, with TRBD1 matching over 10 bases. CDR1 is MNHEY and CDR2 is SVGAGI in the germline V gene. The CDR3 has 13 residues. V dropped 5 bases and J dropped 7; count of bases not matched to a gene: 2.